The sequence of this T cell receptor (beta chain) was determined in a study of cytomegalovirus exposure and HLA in healthy donors. Whole-study results and caveats: Over 150 TCR beta chains were listed as cytomegalovirus-associated. Presence/absence analyses assumed roughly uniform sequencing depth across donors. The classifier reportedly diagnosed cytomegalovirus status with high sensitivity and specificity.

60 Vbeta and 13 Jbeta primers were used in PCR. This table comes from immunoSEQ multiplex PCR, and its TCRdb copy is limited to in-frame clones, with some not included. Of 70,000 to 85,000 clones listed, around 62% are singletons. Concerning this clone: Its antigen is not identified.

Losses at the gene ends were 3 bases for V and 4 bases for J; bases not matched to a gene: 12. The CDR3 totals 17 residues. CDR1 MNHEY and CDR2 SMNVEV come from the germline V gene (reference sequence). The chain combines TRBV27 with TRBJ2-7; 10 bases fit TRBD1. The sequence was collected from a male donor in good health and CMV-seropositive. Sequencing used PBMCs. CDR3 DNA sequence: TGTGCCAGCAGTTTGACAGGGGGCCTGCTATTTGCTTACGAGCAGTACTTC. This sequence encodes CASSLTGGLLFAYEQYF.